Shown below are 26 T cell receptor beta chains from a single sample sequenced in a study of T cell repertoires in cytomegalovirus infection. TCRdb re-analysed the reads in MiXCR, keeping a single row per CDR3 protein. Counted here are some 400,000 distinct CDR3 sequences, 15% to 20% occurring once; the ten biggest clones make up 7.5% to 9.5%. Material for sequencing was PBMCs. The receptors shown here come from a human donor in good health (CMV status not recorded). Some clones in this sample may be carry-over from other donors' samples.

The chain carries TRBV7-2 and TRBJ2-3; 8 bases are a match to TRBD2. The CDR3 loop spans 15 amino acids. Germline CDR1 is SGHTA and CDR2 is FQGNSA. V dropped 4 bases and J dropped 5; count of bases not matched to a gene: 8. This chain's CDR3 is CASSSTSGGKDTQYF. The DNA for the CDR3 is TGTGCCAGCAGCTCAACTAGCGGCGGGAAAGATACGCAGTATTTT.

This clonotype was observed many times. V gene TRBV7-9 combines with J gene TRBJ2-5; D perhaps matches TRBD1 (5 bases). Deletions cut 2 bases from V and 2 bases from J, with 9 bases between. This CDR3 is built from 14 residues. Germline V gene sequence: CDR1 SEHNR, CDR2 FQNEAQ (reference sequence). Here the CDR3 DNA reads TGTGCCAGCAGCTTACTACAGGATCAAGAGACCCAGTACTTC. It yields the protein CASSLLQDQETQYF.

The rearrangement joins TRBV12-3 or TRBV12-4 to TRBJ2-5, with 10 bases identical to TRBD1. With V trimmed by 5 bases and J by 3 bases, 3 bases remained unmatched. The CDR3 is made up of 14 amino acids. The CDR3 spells CASSPTGGKETQYF. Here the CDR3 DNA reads TGTGCCAGCAGTCCGACAGGGGGCAAAGAGACCCAGTACTTC.

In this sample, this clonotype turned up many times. The CDR3 nucleotides read TGTGCCAGCAGCCAAGACGTTAGCGGATCAGCATCGGGTCATACGCAGTATTTT. Translating it yields CASSQDVSGSASGHTQYF. This chain links TRBV4-2 with TRBJ2-3; the D gene is possibly TRBD2 (6 bases). V was cut by 0 bases and J by 7 bases, with 23 bases left in between. The CDR3 runs 18 residues. In germline, CDR1 is LGHNA, CDR2 YNFKEQ.

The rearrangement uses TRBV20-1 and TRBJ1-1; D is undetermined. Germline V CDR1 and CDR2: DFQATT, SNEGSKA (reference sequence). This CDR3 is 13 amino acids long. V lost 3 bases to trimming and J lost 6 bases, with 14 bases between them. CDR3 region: CSARDPSWAEAFF. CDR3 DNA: TGCAGTGCTAGGGACCCGAGCTGGGCTGAAGCTTTCTTT.

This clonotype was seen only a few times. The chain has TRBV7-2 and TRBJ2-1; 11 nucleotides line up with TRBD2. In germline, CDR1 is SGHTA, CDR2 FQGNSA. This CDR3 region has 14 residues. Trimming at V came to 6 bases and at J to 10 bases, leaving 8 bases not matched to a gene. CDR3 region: CASRPTGTSGEQFF. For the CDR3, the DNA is TGTGCCAGCAGACCTACCGGGACTAGCGGCGAGCAGTTCTTC.

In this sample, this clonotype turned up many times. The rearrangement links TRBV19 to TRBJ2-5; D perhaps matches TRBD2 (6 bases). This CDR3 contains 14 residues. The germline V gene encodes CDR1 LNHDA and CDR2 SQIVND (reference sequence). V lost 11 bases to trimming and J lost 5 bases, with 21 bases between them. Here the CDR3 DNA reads TGTGCCCGAAACGGGGGAGAACCGCGGGAGACCCAGTACTTC. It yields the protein CARNGGEPRETQYF.

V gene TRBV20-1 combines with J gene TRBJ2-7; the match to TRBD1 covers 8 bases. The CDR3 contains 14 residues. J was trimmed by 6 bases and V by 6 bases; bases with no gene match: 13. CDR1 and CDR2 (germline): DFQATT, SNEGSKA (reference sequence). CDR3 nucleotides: TGCAGTGCGAGAAGACAGGGGACACGCAGCGAGCAGTACTTC. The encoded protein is CSARRQGTRSEQYF.

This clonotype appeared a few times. In DNA, the CDR3 is TGTGCCAGCAGTGAAGAGGCTAGCGGATTCGGCTCCTACGAGCAGTACTTC. Protein product: CASSEEASGFGSYEQYF. The chain carries TRBV2 and TRBJ2-7; 7 nucleotides match TRBD2. Germline trimming cut 1 base from V and 0 bases from J; bases unmatched to any gene: 9. CDR1 is SNHLY, CDR2 FYNNEI, per germline. The CDR3 covers 17 residues. Full variable domain (remainder filled in from reference TRBV2 and TRBJ2-7): EPEVTQTPSHQVTQMGQEVILRCVPISNHLYFYWYRQILGQKVEFLVSFYNNEISEKSEIFDDQFSVERPDGSNFTLKIRSTKLEDSAMYFCASSEEASGFGSYEQYFGPGTRLTVT.

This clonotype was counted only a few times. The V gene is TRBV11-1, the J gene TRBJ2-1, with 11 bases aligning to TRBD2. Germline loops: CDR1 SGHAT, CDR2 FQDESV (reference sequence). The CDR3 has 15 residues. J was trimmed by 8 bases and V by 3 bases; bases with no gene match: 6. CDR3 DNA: TGTGCCAGCAGCTTTACTAGCGGGGGTCGGGATGAGCAGTTCTTC. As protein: CASSFTSGGRDEQFF.

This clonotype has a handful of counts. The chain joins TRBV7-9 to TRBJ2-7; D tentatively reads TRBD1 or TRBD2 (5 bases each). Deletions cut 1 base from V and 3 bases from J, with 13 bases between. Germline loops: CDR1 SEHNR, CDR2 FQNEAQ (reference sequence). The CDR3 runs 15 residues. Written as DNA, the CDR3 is TGTGCCAGCAGCTTAGGCCGGGACCCCGGCTACGAGCAGTACTTC. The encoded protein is CASSLGRDPGYEQYF.

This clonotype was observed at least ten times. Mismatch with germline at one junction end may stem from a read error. The CDR3 sequence is CATSGSYEQYF. The CDR3 DNA reads TGTGCCACCAGCGGCTCCTACGAGCAGTACTTC. The V call is TRBV11-2, the J call TRBJ2-7; the D gene is possibly TRBD2 (5 bases). Germline CDR1 is SGHAT and CDR2 is FQNNGV. The CDR3 runs 11 residues.

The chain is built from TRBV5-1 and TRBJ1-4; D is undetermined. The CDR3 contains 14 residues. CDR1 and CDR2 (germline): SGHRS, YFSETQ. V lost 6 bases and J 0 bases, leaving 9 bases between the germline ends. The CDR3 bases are TGCGCCAGCAAATTGAAGGCAACTAATGAAAAACTGTTTTTT. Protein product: CASKLKATNEKLFF.

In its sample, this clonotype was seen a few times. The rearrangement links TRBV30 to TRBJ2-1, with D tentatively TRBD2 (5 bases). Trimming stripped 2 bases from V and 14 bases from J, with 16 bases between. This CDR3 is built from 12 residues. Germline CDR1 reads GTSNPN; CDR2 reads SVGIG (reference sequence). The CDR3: CAWSPQGGRKFF. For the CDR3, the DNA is TGTGCCTGGAGTCCACAAGGAGGTAGGAAGTTCTTC.

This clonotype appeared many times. CDR3 nucleotides: TGTGCCAGCAGCTTACGACTAGCGAGCACCGGGGAGCTGTTTTTT. Translated: CASSLRLASTGELFF. The V gene is TRBV7-2, the J gene TRBJ2-2, with TRBD2 matching over 8 bases. Germline CDR1 SGHTA, CDR2 FQGNSA. This CDR3 comprises 15 residues. The V gene end was trimmed by 2 bases and the J gene end by 4 bases; junction bases not matched to a gene: 3.

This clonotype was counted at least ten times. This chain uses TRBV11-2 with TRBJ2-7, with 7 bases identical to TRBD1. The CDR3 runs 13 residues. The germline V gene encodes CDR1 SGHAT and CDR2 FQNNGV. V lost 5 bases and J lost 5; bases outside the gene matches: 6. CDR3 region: CASSLDRDHEQYF. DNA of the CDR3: TGTGCCAGCAGCCTCGACAGGGATCACGAGCAGTACTTC.

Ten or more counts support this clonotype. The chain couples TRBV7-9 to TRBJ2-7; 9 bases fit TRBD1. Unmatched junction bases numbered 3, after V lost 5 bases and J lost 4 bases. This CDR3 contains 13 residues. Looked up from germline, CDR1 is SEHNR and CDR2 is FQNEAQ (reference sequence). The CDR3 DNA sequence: TGTGCCAGCAGCAGGACAGGGGCGTACGAGCAGTACTTC. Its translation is CASSRTGAYEQYF.

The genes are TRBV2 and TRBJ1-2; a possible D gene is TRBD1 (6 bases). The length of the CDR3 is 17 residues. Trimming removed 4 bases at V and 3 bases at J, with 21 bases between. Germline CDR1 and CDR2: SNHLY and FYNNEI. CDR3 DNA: TGTGCCAGCAGTGGCCCTCCCGACAGGTTGCCCTACTATGGCTACACCTTC. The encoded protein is CASSGPPDRLPYYGYTF.

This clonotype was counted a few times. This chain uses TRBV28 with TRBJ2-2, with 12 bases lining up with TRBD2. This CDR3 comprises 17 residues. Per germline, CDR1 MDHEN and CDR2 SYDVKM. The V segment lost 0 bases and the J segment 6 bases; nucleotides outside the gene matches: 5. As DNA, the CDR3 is TGTGCCAGCAGTTTATGGAGGCTAGCGGGGGGGCCCGGGGAGCTGTTTTTT. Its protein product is CASSLWRLAGGPGELFF.

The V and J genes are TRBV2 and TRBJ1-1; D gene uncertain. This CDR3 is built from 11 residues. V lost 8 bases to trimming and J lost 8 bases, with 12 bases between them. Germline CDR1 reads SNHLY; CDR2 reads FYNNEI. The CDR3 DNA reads TGTGCCAGCCGACGGACTCCCGAAGCTTTCTTT. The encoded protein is CASRRTPEAFF.

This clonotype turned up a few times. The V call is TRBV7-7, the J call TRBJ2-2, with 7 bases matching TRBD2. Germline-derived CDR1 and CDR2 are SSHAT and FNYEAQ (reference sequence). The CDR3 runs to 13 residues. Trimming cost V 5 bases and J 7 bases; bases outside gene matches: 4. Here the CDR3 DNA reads TGTGCCAGCAGCGACGGACTAGACGGGGAGCTGTTTTTT. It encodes CASSDGLDGELFF.

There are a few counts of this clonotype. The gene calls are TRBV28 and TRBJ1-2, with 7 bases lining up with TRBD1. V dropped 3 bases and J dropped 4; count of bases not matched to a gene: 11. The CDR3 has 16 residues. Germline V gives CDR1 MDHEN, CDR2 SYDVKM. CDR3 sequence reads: CASSFLPGGGAYGYTF. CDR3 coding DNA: TGTGCCAGCAGTTTTCTCCCAGGGGGGGGGGCCTATGGCTACACCTTC.

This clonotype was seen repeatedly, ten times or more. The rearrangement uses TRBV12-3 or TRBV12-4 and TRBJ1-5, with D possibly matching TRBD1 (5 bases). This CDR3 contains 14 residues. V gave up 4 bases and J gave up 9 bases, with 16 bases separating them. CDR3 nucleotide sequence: TGTGCCAGCAGTTCCTCGGGGCCAGTGGTGCCCCAGCATTTT. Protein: CASSSSGPVVPQHF.

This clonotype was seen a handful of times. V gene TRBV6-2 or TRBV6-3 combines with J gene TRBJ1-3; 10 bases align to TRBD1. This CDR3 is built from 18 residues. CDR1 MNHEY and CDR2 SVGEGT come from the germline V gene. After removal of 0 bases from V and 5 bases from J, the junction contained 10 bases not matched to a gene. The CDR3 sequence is CASSYSAVGQGERNTIYF. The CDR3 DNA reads TGTGCCAGCAGTTACTCCGCCGTTGGACAGGGGGAAAGAAACACCATATATTTT.

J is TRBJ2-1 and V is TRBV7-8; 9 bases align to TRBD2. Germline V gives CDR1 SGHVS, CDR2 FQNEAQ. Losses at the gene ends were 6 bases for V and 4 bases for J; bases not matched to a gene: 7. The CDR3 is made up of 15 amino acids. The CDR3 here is CASSLGTSLYNEQFF. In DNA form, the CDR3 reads TGTGCCAGCAGTCTCGGGACTAGCCTGTACAATGAGCAGTTCTTC. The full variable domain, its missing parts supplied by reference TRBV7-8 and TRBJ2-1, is GAGVSQSPRYKVAKRGQDVALRCDPISGHVSLFWYQQALGQGPEFLTYFQNEAQLDKSGLPSDRFFAERPEGSVSTLKIQRTQQEDSAVYLCASSLGTSLYNEQFFGPGTRLTVL.

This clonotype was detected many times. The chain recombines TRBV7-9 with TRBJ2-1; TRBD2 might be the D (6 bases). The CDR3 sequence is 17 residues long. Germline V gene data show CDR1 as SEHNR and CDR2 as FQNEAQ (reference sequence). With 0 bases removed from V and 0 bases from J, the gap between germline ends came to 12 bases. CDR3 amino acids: CASSLAVAEGSYNEQFF. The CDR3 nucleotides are TGTGCCAGCAGCTTAGCCGTAGCGGAAGGCTCCTACAATGAGCAGTTCTTC.